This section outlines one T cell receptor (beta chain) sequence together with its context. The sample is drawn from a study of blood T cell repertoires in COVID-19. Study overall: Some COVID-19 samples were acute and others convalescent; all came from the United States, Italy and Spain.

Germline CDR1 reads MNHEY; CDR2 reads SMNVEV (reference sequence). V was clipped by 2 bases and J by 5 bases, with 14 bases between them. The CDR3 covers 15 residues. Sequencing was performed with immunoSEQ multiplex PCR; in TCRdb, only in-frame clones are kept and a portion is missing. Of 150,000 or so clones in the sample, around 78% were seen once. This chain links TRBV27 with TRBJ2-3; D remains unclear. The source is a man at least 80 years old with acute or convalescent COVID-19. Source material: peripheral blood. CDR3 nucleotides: TGTGCCAGCAGTTTAATTAATAGCTTGGTAGATACGCAGTATTTT. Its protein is CASSLINSLVDTQYF.